The T cell receptor (beta chain) under discussion was sequenced for a study of cytomegalovirus exposure and HLA in healthy donors. Amplification used 60 Vbeta primers and 13 Jbeta primers. Some clones are missing from TCRdb's copy, which holds only in-frame ones; the method was immunoSEQ multiplex PCR. Among about 94,000 clones, roughly three fifths were seen once, and the ten largest hold roughly 3.9%. Despite likely unrecorded immune exposures, the donors were nominally healthy at the time of sampling. Germline CDR1 SNHLY, CDR2 FYNNEI. The CDR3 extends over 15 amino acids. V shed 3 bases and J 7 bases; nucleotides not matched to a gene: 6.

This TCR was sampled from a man younger than 45 in good health and CMV-seronegative. This chain uses TRBV2 with TRBJ2-1; 10 bases align to TRBD1. Sequenced material: PBMCs. The CDR3 here is CASSDWDRGSNEQFF. As DNA, the CDR3 is TGTGCCAGCAGTGACTGGGACAGGGGCTCTAATGAGCAGTTCTTC. The variable domain in full, completed from reference TRBV2 and TRBJ2-1, reads EPEVTQTPSHQVTQMGQEVILRCVPISNHLYFYWYRQILGQKVEFLVSFYNNEISEKSEIFDDQFSVERPDGSNFTLKIRSTKLEDSAMYFCASSDWDRGSNEQFFGPGTRLTVL.